The T cell receptor beta chain described here comes from a study of T-cell reconstitution after alpha-beta-depleted transplantation in children. Trimming cost V 6 bases and J 2 bases, with 16 bases left between them. The CDR3 is 14 amino acids. Germline loops: CDR1 SQVTM, CDR2 ANQGSEA. Unique molecular identifiers were incorporated during preparation of the TCRbeta library. TCRdb re-derived calls from the PCR reads in MiXCR, one entry per CDR3 protein. This sample has approximately 400,000 distinct CDR3 sequences, with approximately 11% found just once. The clonotype was recovered from a human donor who donated a stem cell graft to a child with acute myeloid leukemia. The material sequenced was PBMCs from the stem cell graft donor, taken from the stem cell graft. The chain combines TRBV29-1 with TRBJ1-1; TRBD1 might be the D (6 bases). In nucleotides, the CDR3 is TGCAGCGTCAAAGACAGGAGGATTAACACTGAAGCTTTCTTT. This sequence encodes CSVKDRRINTEAFF.